This T cell receptor beta chain was sequenced during a study of blood T cell repertoires in COVID-19. About the research overall: There were acute and convalescent COVID-19 samples, and they came from the United States, Italy and Spain. T cells, B-cell-depleted T cells, or PBMCs provided the cDNA or gDNA that served as material.

Original data processing: Researchers report that nucleated cell counts were estimated from reference gene primer amplification. Sequencing was performed with immunoSEQ multiplex PCR; in TCRdb, only in-frame clones are kept and a portion is missing. D and trimming come from the DNA, and the V and J calls and clone size come from that table. This sample has about 26,000 clones, with 90% found just once. The J segment lost 6 bases and the V segment lost 5 bases, leaving 10 bases of the junction unmatched. The V gene's germline CDR1 is SEHNR and CDR2 FQNEAQ (reference sequence). The length of the CDR3 is 15 residues.

The chain recombines TRBV7-9 with TRBJ1-1; 9 bases align to TRBD1. This TCR came from a man in his 70s with acute or convalescent COVID-19. Sequenced: peripheral blood. The CDR3 region has the DNA TGTGCCAGCAGCACAATGGGGACAGGGTCGCCTGAAGCTTTCTTT. This translates into CASSTMGTGSPEAFF.